A selection of T cell receptor beta chains follows, all from one sample in a study of cytomegalovirus exposure and HLA in healthy donors. Using immunoSEQ multiplex PCR, the repertoire was profiled, and TCRdb retains in-frame clones only, with some absent. Of 220,000 or so clones listed, around 86% are singletons. The specimen sequenced was PBMCs. The receptors come from a woman younger than 35 in good health and CMV-seropositive. Both conserved end residues are part of each CDR3. The D gene is left open where the match is weak. Only part of the rows carry a size: once, few, many, or a class if the clone is expanded.

size,D,V,J,CDR3,DNA
once,TRBD2,TRBV28,TRBJ2-7,CASSYGLAGDYEQYF,TGTGCCAGCAGTTACGGACTAGCGGGAGACTACGAGCAGTACTTC
-,-,TRBV6-5,TRBJ1-2,CASSYSATTGYTF,TGTGCCAGCAGTTACTCGGCCACAACCGGCTACACCTTC
few,-,TRBV4-1,TRBJ2-3,CASSQDQGTDTQYF,TGCGCCAGCAGCCAAGATCAGGGGACAGATACGCAGTATTTT
-,TRBD1,TRBV2,TRBJ1-5,CASSPGTGGFVEPQHF,TGTGCCAGCAGTCCCGGGACAGGGGGCTTTGTGGAGCCCCAGCATTTT
-,-,TRBV9,TRBJ1-2,CASSSWAGARNYGYTF,TGTGCCAGCAGCTCTTGGGCGGGTGCGAGAAACTATGGCTACACCTTC
-,-,TRBV15,TRBJ2-7,CATSRDSTGSYEQYF,TGTGCCACCAGCAGAGATTCGACGGGATCCTACGAGCAGTACTTC
few,TRBD1,TRBV6-1,TRBJ2-7,CASSGPGQGHYEQYF,TGTGCCAGCAGTGGGCCCGGACAGGGGCACTACGAGCAGTACTTC
-,TRBD2,TRBV9,TRBJ2-1,CASSASSGSYSYNEQFF,TGTGCCAGCAGCGCCTCTAGCGGGAGTTACTCCTACAATGAGCAGTTCTTC
few,-,TRBV5-1,TRBJ1-2,CASSEDGSYGYTF,TGCGCCAGCAGCGAGGACGGGAGCTATGGCTACACCTTC
-,TRBD1,TRBV10-3,TRBJ1-1,CAITEGQQLMNTEAFF,TGTGCCATCACTGAGGGACAGCAACTCATGAACACTGAAGCTTTCTTT
-,-,TRBV18,TRBJ1-2,CASSPTGNNYGYTF,TGTGCCAGCTCACCAACAGGGAATAACTATGGCTACACCTTC
-,-,TRBV29-1,TRBJ2-7,CSAETLFADEQYF,TGCAGCGCGGAGACCCTATTCGCCGACGAGCAGTACTTC
-,TRBD1,TRBV9,TRBJ1-2,CASSTWGQGRPGYTF,TGTGCCAGCAGCACCTGGGGACAGGGGAGGCCTGGCTACACCTTC
-,-,TRBV6-5,TRBJ2-7,CASSYGPTNEQYF,TGTGCCAGCAGTTACGGGCCAACCAACGAGCAGTACTTC
-,-,TRBV29-1,TRBJ1-1,CSVEAENTEAFF,TGCAGCGTTGAAGCAGAGAACACTGAAGCTTTCTTT
-,TRBD2,TRBV9,TRBJ2-7,CASSAGLPTSYEQYF,TGTGCCAGCAGTGCGGGACTACCGACTTCCTACGAGCAGTACTTC
-,TRBD1,TRBV6-1,TRBJ2-7,CASSAGTGSSSSYEQYF,TGTGCCAGCAGTGCCGGGACAGGGAGTAGTAGTTCCTACGAGCAGTACTTC
many,-,TRBV6-1,TRBJ1-2,CASSEALGAVDGYTF,TGTGCCAGCAGTGAAGCGTTAGGGGCTGTGGATGGCTACACCTTC
-,TRBD1,TRBV28,TRBJ1-2,CASSLWDRGNYGYTF,TGTGCCAGCAGTTTATGGGACAGGGGGAACTATGGCTACACCTTC
-,-,TRBV4-1,TRBJ2-1,CASSQESGPKDEQFF,TGCGCCAGCAGCCAAGAAAGCGGACCTAAGGATGAGCAGTTCTTC
-,TRBD2,TRBV5-4,TRBJ2-2,CASSLWAGGNTGELFF,TGTGCCAGCAGCTTGTGGGCGGGGGGAAACACCGGGGAGCTGTTTTTT
few,-,TRBV27,TRBJ2-7,CASSLSYAPPSEQYF,TGTGCCAGCAGTTTATCTTATGCCCCCCCGAGCGAGCAGTACTTC
once,TRBD1,TRBV27,TRBJ2-5,CASSLTGGGQETQYF,TGTGCCAGCAGTTTAACAGGGGGCGGACAAGAGACCCAGTACTTC
-,-,TRBV10-3,TRBJ2-3,CAISVRGRQDTQYF,TGTGCCATCAGTGTTAGAGGCCGCCAAGATACGCAGTATTTT
-,-,TRBV11-2,TRBJ1-2,CASRKLTDSFYGYTF,TGTGCCAGCAGAAAGTTAACGGACAGCTTCTATGGCTACACCTTC
-,TRBD1,TRBV4-1,TRBJ2-5,CASSQPGDRGGTQYF,TGCGCCAGCAGCCAACCTGGGGACAGGGGAGGGACCCAGTACTTC